The present TCR beta chain was sequenced within a study of shared clonotypes between healthy human individuals. Whole-study context: The donor pool was made up of two women and a few men aged 18 to 49.

Trimming took off 2 bases at V and 4 bases at J, with 15 bases between the two ends. The CDR3 spans 16 residues. Germline values: CDR1 MDHEN, CDR2 SYDVKM. With regard to this clone: Its target is unknown.

Study-wide points: It was anticipated that sequencing depth would influence how many clonotypes donors shared. Non-shared clonotypes had lower generation probabilities than those shared by all four donors.

Into CD45RA+ naive and CD45RA-negative memory subsets, the CD4+ cells were split. Profiled with immunoSEQ multiplex PCR; TCRdb holds only in-frame clones, not every one. The sample records 2 million to 3 million clones, approximately 93% being singletons. This clonotype was obtained from a man aged 18 to 29 in good health. Some clones in this sample may be carry-over from other donors' samples. The J gene is TRBJ2-1, the V gene TRBV28, with D perhaps matching TRBD2 (7 bases). Material: naive CD4+ T cells from PBMCs. Stated subset: CD45RA+ positively selected. In DNA, the CDR3 is TGTGCCAGCAGTTTACCCGGCGGGGGCGCATACAATGAGCAGTTCTTC. Translating it yields CASSLPGGGAYNEQFF.